This TCR beta chain was observed in a study of tumor-infiltrating lymphocytes in primary liver carcinoma. Study-level points and caveats: Without sorting, CD4+ versus CD8+ T cell repertoires were not compared. Relative to tumor region pairs, the tumor-adjacent and tumor-blood pairs showed overlap that was lower. Against blood, tumors held a significantly higher top-250-clone fraction (p = 0.039).

Germline DNA was also extracted, and blood RNA was taken from unsorted whole blood. Trimming removed 0 bases at V and 14 bases at J, with 23 bases between. Per germline, CDR1 LGHNA and CDR2 YSLEER. The CDR3 contains 16 residues. Total RNA amounting to roughly 480 ng was the source from which TCR beta cDNA was made with a constant-region primer. It was through three nested multiplex PCR rounds of slightly modified ARM-PCR that TCR beta libraries arose. The study ran its first two PCR rounds for approximately 10 cycles each, using TRBV1-TRBV30 forward primers and a C-beta reverse primer. In TCRdb, the multiplex PCR reads were re-called with MiXCR into one record per CDR3 protein. Among fewer than 350,000 distinct CDR3 sequences listed, about 61% were seen once. A remark on this clonotype: Its cognate antigen is unknown.

The receptor was derived from a man aged 40-55 years with primary liver carcinoma and hepatitis B virus infection. This chain links TRBV4-3 with TRBJ2-1; no definite D call. The source material was peripheral blood. In DNA, the CDR3 is TGCGCCAGCAGCCAAGATAGGGAATCGGGCCACAACGAGAAGTTCTTC. The encoded protein is CASSQDRESGHNEKFF.